The 13 T cell receptor beta chains below were found in one sample sequenced in a study of CD8+ T cells in alopecia areata. In each case, RNA was isolated and then reverse transcribed into cDNA as the sequencing template. The method was immunoSEQ multiplex PCR; TCRdb's version includes in-frame clones alone and lacks a portion of them. The table records more than 95,000 clones, about 61% of them present only once. The sequenced sample consisted of CD4+ T cells sorted from blood. The receptor source for this set is a human donor in good health.

Worth noting for this clone: Other DNA sequences within the sample encode an identical CDR3. The CDR3 sequence is CSARDDTEAFF. In DNA, the CDR3 is TGCAGTGCTAGGGACGACACTGAAGCTTTCTTT. The V gene is TRBV20-1, the J gene TRBJ1-1; D ambiguous. Germline V gene data show CDR1 as DFQATT and CDR2 as SNEGSKA (reference sequence). V was clipped by 3 bases and J by 3 bases, with 5 bases between them. The length of the CDR3 is 11 residues.

V usage is TRBV5-1 and J usage is TRBJ2-2; D remains ambiguous. Germline V CDR1 and CDR2: SGHRS, YFSETQ. V dropped 0 bases and J dropped 4 bases, with 4 bases sitting between them. The CDR3 is made up of 13 amino acids. CDR3 amino acids: CASSLDGTGELFF. CDR3 sequence (DNA): TGCGCCAGCAGCTTGGACGGCACCGGGGAGCTGTTTTTT.

The gene calls are TRBV14 and TRBJ2-1; weak D call: TRBD2 (7 bases). This CDR3 has 15 amino acids. V was shortened by 5 bases and J by 10 bases, with 21 bases between the two germline ends. Germline V gene lookup returns CDR1 SGHDN and CDR2 FVKESK. CDR3 DNA sequence: TGTGCCAGCAGCTGGGGGGGGCTCTCTCGAAGCGAGCAGTTCTTC. This codes for CASSWGGLSRSEQFF.

This clone was counted once. The genes are TRBV19 and TRBJ1-2; D might be TRBD1 (6 bases). This CDR3 is built from 15 residues. Germline CDR1 and CDR2: LNHDA and SQIVND (reference sequence). V lost 6 bases, J lost 0 bases, and 14 bases lay in between. This CDR3 reads CASRRSQGTNYGYTF. The CDR3 DNA sequence: TGTGCCAGTAGGCGAAGTCAGGGGACTAACTATGGCTACACCTTC.

This chain connects TRBV4-1 to TRBJ2-7, with a weak D call TRBD2 (6 bases). The germline V and J ends were trimmed by 3 bases and 2 bases, with 11 bases remaining between them. This CDR3 has 14 amino acids. CDR1 and CDR2 from the germline V gene are MGHRA and YSYEKL. The CDR3 bases are TGCGCCAGCAGCCAGATGGAGGGGCCCTACGAGCAGTACTTC. It codes for CASSQMEGPYEQYF.

This clone was counted between two and nine times. Here the CDR3 DNA reads TGTGCCAGCAGTTACTCGAGTCCTTTCTTCGGGGCTGAAGCTTTCTTT. Translating it yields CASSYSSPFFGAEAFF. The chain has TRBV6-5 and TRBJ1-1; D ambiguous. The CDR3 spans 16 residues. The ends were cut back, 0 bases at V and 6 bases at J, with 17 bases in the middle. CDR1 and CDR2 (germline): MNHEY, SVGAGI.

The chain is built from TRBV29-1 and TRBJ1-2, with 9 bases fitting TRBD1. J was trimmed by 6 bases and V by 8 bases; bases with no gene match: 10. Germline CDR1 is SQVTM and CDR2 is ANQGSEA. This CDR3 has 13 amino acids. CDR3 amino acids: CSSRDRDGHGYTF. As DNA, the CDR3 is TGCAGCTCCCGGGACAGGGACGGGCATGGCTACACCTTC.

V usage is TRBV4-1 and J usage is TRBJ2-4; TRBD1 or TRBD2 may be the D gene (5 bases each). Between the trimmed V and J ends, which lost 3 bases and 0 bases, there was a span of 18 bases. CDR1 and CDR2 from the germline V gene are MGHRA and YSYEKL. The CDR3 is 18 residues long. As DNA, the CDR3 is TGCGCCAGCAGCCATTCCCCGGGACGTACCCTAGCCAAAAACATTCAGTACTTC. It encodes CASSHSPGRTLAKNIQYF.

This clone has more than one count but fewer than ten. CDR3 sequence reads: CSVGAVGVQETQYF. DNA of the CDR3: TGCAGCGTTGGAGCTGTGGGAGTGCAAGAGACCCAGTACTTC. The rearrangement joins TRBV29-1 to TRBJ2-5; D might be TRBD2 (5 bases). Per germline, CDR1 SQVTM and CDR2 ANQGSEA. The CDR3 is made up of 14 amino acids. Trimming shortened V by 4 bases and J by 2 bases, and 14 bases separated the two germline ends.

The chain joins TRBV30 to TRBJ2-5; 7 bases map to TRBD1. CDR3 length: 17 residues. Germline V lookup: CDR1 GTSNPN, CDR2 SVGIG (reference sequence). Trimming cost V 2 bases and J 0 bases; bases outside gene matches: 12. The CDR3 protein is CAWSYSPGQSDQETQYF. DNA for the CDR3: TGTGCCTGGAGTTACTCTCCGGGACAGAGCGACCAAGAGACCCAGTACTTC.

The chain joins TRBV29-1 to TRBJ2-3, with a possible D match to TRBD1 (6 bases). V was pared by 6 bases and J by 2 bases, with 15 bases between. The CDR3 is 14 residues long. Per the germline V gene, CDR1 is SQVTM and CDR2 is ANQGSEA. The CDR3 region is CSVKHGTTTDTQYF. As DNA, the CDR3 is TGCAGCGTGAAACATGGGACAACCACAGATACGCAGTATTTT.

This clone was found a few times. The chain has TRBV19 and TRBJ1-1, with no clear D. Between the trimmed V and J ends, which lost 3 bases and 3 bases, there was a span of 11 bases. The length of the CDR3 is 14 residues. The germline gives CDR1 LNHDA, CDR2 SQIVND (reference sequence). The CDR3 sequence is CASSIFGRDTEAFF. The DNA for the CDR3 is TGTGCCAGTAGTATCTTTGGCCGGGACACTGAAGCTTTCTTT. The variable domain in full, completed from reference TRBV19 and TRBJ1-1, reads DGGITQSPKYLFRKEGQNVTLSCEQNLNHDAMYWYRQDPGQGLRLIYYSQIVNDFQKGDIAEGYSVSREKKESFPLTVTSAQKNPTAFYLCASSIFGRDTEAFFGQGTRLTVV.

The V gene is TRBV6-5, the J gene TRBJ2-1; D assignment may be TRBD1 or TRBD2 (5 bases each). Trimming cost V 6 bases and J 6 bases, with 18 bases left between them. The CDR3 has 15 residues. Per germline, CDR1 MNHEY and CDR2 SVGAGI. For the CDR3, the DNA is TGTGCCAGCAGACTCAGCCCACCGGGGCGCAATGAGCAGTTCTTC. Translating gives CASRLSPPGRNEQFF.